The next 11 T cell receptor beta chains were all read from a single sample in a study of blood T cell repertoires in COVID-19. Assay used: immunoSEQ multiplex PCR; TCRdb lists only in-frame clones, some missing. The sample has around 270,000 clones; less than 90% are singletons. The sequencing sample was made of peripheral blood. The receptors stem from a man under 40 with active or convalescent COVID-19.

V usage is TRBV11-2 and J usage is TRBJ2-7, with 11 positions matching TRBD1. Losses at the gene ends were 5 bases for V and 6 bases for J; bases not matched to a gene: 6. Per germline, CDR1 SGHAT and CDR2 FQNNGV. The CDR3 is made up of 14 amino acids. This CDR3 reads CASSPDRGLGEQYF. In nucleotides, the CDR3 is TGTGCCAGCAGCCCGGACAGGGGGCTGGGCGAGCAGTACTTC.

DNA for the CDR3: TGTGCCAGCAGCGTAGAGACAGGGAGAAATGAAAAACTGTTTTTT. Protein sequence: CASSVETGRNEKLFF. The V call is TRBV9, the J call TRBJ1-4; TRBD1 matches 7 bases. Per germline, CDR1 SGDLS and CDR2 YYNGEE. J gave up 5 bases and V 0 bases, and 4 bases lay outside the gene matches. The CDR3 is made up of 15 amino acids.

The chain couples TRBV6-5 to TRBJ2-7; 11 nucleotides align to TRBD2. This CDR3 is built from 15 residues. V gave up 2 bases and J gave up 3 bases; unmatched junction bases: 3. Germline CDR1 is MNHEY and CDR2 is SVGAGI. CDR3 residues: CASSYIAGGLYEQYF. The CDR3 bases are TGTGCCAGCAGTTACATAGCGGGGGGGCTCTACGAGCAGTACTTC.

The chain is built from TRBV30 and TRBJ2-7; TRBD1 aligns across 8 bases. The germline V gene has CDR1 GTSNPN and CDR2 SVGIG (reference sequence). The V and J ends lost 1 base and 4 bases, in that order; junction bases with no gene match: 9. The CDR3 contains 15 residues. The CDR3 sequence is CAWSGAGGAGYEQYF. The CDR3 region has the DNA TGTGCCTGGAGTGGGGCAGGGGGCGCAGGTTACGAGCAGTACTTC.

A single count supports this clone. V usage is TRBV6-1 and J usage is TRBJ2-4, with TRBD1 identical over 8 bases. V lost 2 bases to trimming and J lost 10 bases; unmatched junction nucleotides: 13. CDR3 length equals 16 residues. Germline V gene lookup returns CDR1 MNHNS and CDR2 SASEGT. The CDR3 spells CASSEHRRQGRNIQYF. The CDR3, as DNA: TGTGCCAGCAGTGAACATCGTCGACAGGGGAGGAATATTCAGTACTTC.

The count of this clone is one. V is TRBV6-5 and J is TRBJ2-7, with 12 bases aligning to TRBD2. The CDR3 runs to 15 residues. V lost 6 bases, J lost 6 bases, and 9 bases stayed unmatched. Per the germline V gene, CDR1 is MNHEY and CDR2 is SVGAGI. The CDR3 DNA reads TGTGCCAGCAGAGAGCTAGCGGGGGGGCCAAGCGAGCAGTACTTC. Residues: CASRELAGGPSEQYF.

This chain connects TRBV5-1 to TRBJ2-3, with TRBD2 matching 9 bases. The length of the CDR3 is 16 residues. J was trimmed by 3 bases and V by 0 bases; bases with no gene match: 5. The germline V gene encodes CDR1 SGHRS and CDR2 YFSETQ. Written as DNA, the CDR3 is TGCGCCAGCAGCTTGGAGAATAGCGGGGGTACAGATACGCAGTATTTT. Translated: CASSLENSGGTDTQYF.

The chain carries TRBV5-1 and TRBJ1-1; D not certain. CDR3 length: 14 amino acids. Germline assignment: CDR1 SGHRS and CDR2 YFSETQ. V was trimmed by 0 bases and J by 8 bases, leaving 14 bases between them. This CDR3 is CASSLGSGAREAFF. For the CDR3, the DNA is TGCGCCAGCAGCTTGGGTTCGGGTGCCCGAGAAGCTTTCTTT.

The chain has TRBV5-4 and TRBJ1-1, with 9 positions matching TRBD1. Losses at the gene ends were 4 bases for V and 3 bases for J; bases not matched to a gene: 1. Germline loops: CDR1 SGHNT, CDR2 YYREEE (reference sequence). The CDR3 runs 13 residues. Here the CDR3 reads CASSRQGDTEAFF. The CDR3 coding sequence is TGTGCCAGCAGCCGACAGGGGGACACTGAAGCTTTCTTT.

CDR3 in DNA: TGTGCCAGCAGCTACGGACAGGGCAATGAGCAGTTCTTC. Translated, it gives CASSYGQGNEQFF. The chain is built from TRBV9 and TRBJ2-1; 8 bases fit TRBD1. The V segment lost 4 bases and the J segment 6 bases; nucleotides outside the gene matches: 3. The CDR3 spans 13 residues. Germline loops: CDR1 SGDLS, CDR2 YYNGEE.

The chain carries TRBV7-9 and TRBJ2-5; 11 bases agree with TRBD2. This CDR3 comprises 16 residues. With 3 bases clipped from V and 2 bases from J, the junction kept 5 bases outside the gene matches. Germline V gene lookup returns CDR1 SEHNR and CDR2 FQNEAQ (reference sequence). CDR3 nucleotide sequence: TGTGCCAGCAGCTTGGCTAGCGGGGGGCCGCAAGAGACCCAGTACTTC. This codes for CASSLASGGPQETQYF.